Only one count was recorded for the clone carrying this T cell receptor beta chain. Its target is unknown. The repertoire was sequenced with immunoSEQ multiplex PCR; TCRdb's copy has only in-frame clones and lacks some. The sample records approximately 82,000 clones, approximately 85% being singletons. The entry originates in a study of OX40 agonist ivuxolimab in advanced cancers. Broader study findings: A proportion of nonresponders additionally exhibited low normalized T-cell clonal expansion.

Blood specimens came from baseline, cycle 4 day 1, and cycle 7 day 1. From germline, CDR1 is SGHNT and CDR2 YYREEE (reference sequence). The CDR3 covers 15 residues. J gave up 3 bases and V 4 bases, and 9 bases lay outside the gene matches. V usage is TRBV5-4 and J usage is TRBJ2-7; TRBD1 matches at 8 bases. This clonotype was sampled from an adult with an advanced solid tumor such as melanoma, head and neck, liver or kidney cancer. The sequencing here drew on CD4+ or CD8+ T cells sorted from blood, taken in a trial of the OX40 agonist ivuxolimab. The CDR3 protein is CASSPGGTGRYEQYF. CDR3 coding DNA: TGTGCCAGCAGCCCTGGGGGGACAGGTCGCTACGAGCAGTACTTC.